The present entry profiles one TCR beta chain with its context. Original processing notes: Researchers report that nucleated cell counts were estimated from reference gene primer amplification. Libraries were prepared by immunoSEQ multiplex PCR; TCRdb keeps only in-frame clonotypes and omits some of them. Clone size and V and J calls were adopted from that table, with D and trimming inferred from the DNA. Of about 170,000 clones in the sample, roughly 80% were seen once. The source of the sample is a study of blood T cell repertoires in COVID-19. Study summary: Specimens from acute and convalescent COVID-19 originated in the United States, Italy and Spain. T cells, B-cell-depleted T cells, or PBMCs supplied cDNA or gDNA.

This clonotype was sampled from a man between 65 and 85 years old with active or convalescent COVID-19. What was sequenced was peripheral blood.

The CDR3 loop reads CASSPRGQSSYNEQFF. In DNA form, the CDR3 reads TGTGCCAGCAGCCCGCGCGGCCAGAGCTCCTACAATGAGCAGTTCTTC. The V call is TRBV7-8, the J call TRBJ2-1; no definite D call. CDR3 length equals 16 residues. Germline V CDR1 and CDR2: SGHVS, FQNEAQ. Trimming removed 5 bases from V and 0 bases from J, with 14 bases in between.